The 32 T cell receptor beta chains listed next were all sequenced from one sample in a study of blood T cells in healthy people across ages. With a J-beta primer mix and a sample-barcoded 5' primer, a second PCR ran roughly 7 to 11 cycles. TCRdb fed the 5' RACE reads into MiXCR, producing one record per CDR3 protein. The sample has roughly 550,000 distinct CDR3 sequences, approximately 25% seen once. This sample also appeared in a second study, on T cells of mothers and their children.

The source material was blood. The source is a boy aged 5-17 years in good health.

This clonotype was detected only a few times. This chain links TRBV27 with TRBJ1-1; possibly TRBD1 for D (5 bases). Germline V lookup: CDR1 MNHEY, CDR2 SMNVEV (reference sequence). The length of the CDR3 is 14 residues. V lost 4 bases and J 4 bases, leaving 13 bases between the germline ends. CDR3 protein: CASSSWDLGTEAFF. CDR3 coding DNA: TGTGCCAGCAGTTCATGGGACCTGGGCACTGAAGCTTTCTTT.

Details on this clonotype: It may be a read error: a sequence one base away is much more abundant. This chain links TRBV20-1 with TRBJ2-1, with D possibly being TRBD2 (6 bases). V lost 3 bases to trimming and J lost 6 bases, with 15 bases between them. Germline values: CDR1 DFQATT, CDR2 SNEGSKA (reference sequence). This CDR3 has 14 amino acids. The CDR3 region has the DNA TGCAGTGCTAGCACCCCGGGAGTTGCCAATGAGCAGTTCTTC. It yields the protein CSASTPGVANEQFF.

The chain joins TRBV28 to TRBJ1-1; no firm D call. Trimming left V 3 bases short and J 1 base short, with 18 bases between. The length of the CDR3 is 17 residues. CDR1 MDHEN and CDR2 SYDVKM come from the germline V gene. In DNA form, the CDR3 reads TGTGCCAGCAGTTTGACGCACCTTCATGGGAGGAACACTGAAGCTTTCTTT. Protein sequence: CASSLTHLHGRNTEAFF.

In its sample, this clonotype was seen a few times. The CDR3 reads CASSEIRTSQQETQYF. The DNA for the CDR3 is TGTGCCAGCAGTGAAATTCGGACTAGCCAACAAGAGACCCAGTACTTC. The chain couples TRBV6-1 to TRBJ2-5, with 8 bases aligning to TRBD2. Germline CDR1 reads MNHNS; CDR2 reads SASEGT. Losses at the gene ends were 2 bases for V and 2 bases for J; bases not matched to a gene: 7. This CDR3 has 16 residues.

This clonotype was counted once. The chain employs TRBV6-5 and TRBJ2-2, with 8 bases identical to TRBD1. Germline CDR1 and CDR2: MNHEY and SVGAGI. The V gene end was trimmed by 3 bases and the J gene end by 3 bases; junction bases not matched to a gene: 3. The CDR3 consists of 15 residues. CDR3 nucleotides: TGTGCCAGCAGTTATGGACAGGGCTACACCGGGGAGCTGTTTTTT. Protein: CASSYGQGYTGELFF.

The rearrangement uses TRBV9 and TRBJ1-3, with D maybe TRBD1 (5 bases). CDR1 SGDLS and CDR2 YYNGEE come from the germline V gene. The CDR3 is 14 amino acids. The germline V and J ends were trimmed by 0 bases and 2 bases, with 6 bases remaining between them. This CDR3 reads CASSVGGPGNTIYF. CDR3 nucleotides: TGTGCCAGCAGCGTAGGGGGCCCTGGAAACACCATATATTTT.

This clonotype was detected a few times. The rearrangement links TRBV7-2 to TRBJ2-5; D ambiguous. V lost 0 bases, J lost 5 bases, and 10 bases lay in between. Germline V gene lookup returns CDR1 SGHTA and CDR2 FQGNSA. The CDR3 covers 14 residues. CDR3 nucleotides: TGTGCCAGCAGCTTAGCGCCGGTCGGGGAGACCCAGTACTTC. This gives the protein CASSLAPVGETQYF.

CDR3 amino acids: CASSEGTGVDTQYF. The CDR3 DNA follows: TGTGCCAGCAGTGAAGGGACAGGGGTAGATACGCAGTATTTT. This chain connects TRBV2 to TRBJ2-3; 9 bases map to TRBD1. Germline values: CDR1 SNHLY, CDR2 FYNNEI. V was clipped by 1 base and J by 5 bases; unmatched bases: 1. This CDR3 has 14 residues. The whole variable domain, remainder taken from reference TRBV2 and TRBJ2-3, is EPEVTQTPSHQVTQMGQEVILRCVPISNHLYFYWYRQILGQKVEFLVSFYNNEISEKSEIFDDQFSVERPDGSNFTLKIRSTKLEDSAMYFCASSEGTGVDTQYFGPGTRLTVL.

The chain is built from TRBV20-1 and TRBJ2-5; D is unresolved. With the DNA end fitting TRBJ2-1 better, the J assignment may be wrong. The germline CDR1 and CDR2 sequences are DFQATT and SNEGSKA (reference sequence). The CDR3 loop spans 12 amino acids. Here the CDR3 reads CSARASGNEQFF. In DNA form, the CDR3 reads TGCAGTGCTAGAGCATCAGGCAATGAGCAGTTCTTC.

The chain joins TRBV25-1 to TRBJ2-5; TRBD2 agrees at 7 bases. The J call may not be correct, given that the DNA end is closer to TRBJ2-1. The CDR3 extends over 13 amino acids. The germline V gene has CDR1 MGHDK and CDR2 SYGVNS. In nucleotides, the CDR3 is TGTGCCAGCGGCCCGGCGGCGGGAGATGAGCAGTTCTTC. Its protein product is CASGPAAGDEQFF.

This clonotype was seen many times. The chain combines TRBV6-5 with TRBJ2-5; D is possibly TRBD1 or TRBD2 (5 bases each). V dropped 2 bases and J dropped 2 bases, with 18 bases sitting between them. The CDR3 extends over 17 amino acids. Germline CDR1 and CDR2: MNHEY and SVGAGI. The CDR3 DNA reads TGTGCCAGCAGTTACCGAACCGGCCTCGAGGGGCAAGAGACCCAGTACTTC. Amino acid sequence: CASSYRTGLEGQETQYF.

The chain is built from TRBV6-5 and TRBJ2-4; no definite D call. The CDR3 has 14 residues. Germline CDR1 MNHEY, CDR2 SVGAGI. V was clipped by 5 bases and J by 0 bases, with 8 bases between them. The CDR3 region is CASSHFLAKNIQYF. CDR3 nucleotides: TGTGCCAGCAGTCACTTCCTAGCCAAAAACATTCAGTACTTC.

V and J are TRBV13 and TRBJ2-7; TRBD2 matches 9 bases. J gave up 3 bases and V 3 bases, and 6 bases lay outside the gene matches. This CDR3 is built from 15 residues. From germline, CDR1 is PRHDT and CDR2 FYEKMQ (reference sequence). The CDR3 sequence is CASSFRLAGYYEQYF. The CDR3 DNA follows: TGTGCCAGCAGCTTTCGGCTAGCGGGATACTACGAGCAGTACTTC.

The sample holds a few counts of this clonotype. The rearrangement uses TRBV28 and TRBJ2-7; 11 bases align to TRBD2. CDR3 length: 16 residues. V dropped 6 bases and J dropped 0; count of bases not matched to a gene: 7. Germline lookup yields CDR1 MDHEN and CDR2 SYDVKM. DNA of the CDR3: TGTGCCAGCAGCCTTCAGACTAGCGGGAACTCCTACGAGCAGTACTTC. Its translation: CASSLQTSGNSYEQYF.

The CDR3 coding sequence is TGTGCCAGCAGCTTGGACCGGGACGGTGAAGCTTTCTTT. Residues: CASSLDRDGEAFF. The V gene is TRBV7-9, the J gene TRBJ1-1, with D possibly being TRBD1 (5 bases). The CDR3 runs 13 residues. Trimming left V 3 bases short and J 7 bases short, with 12 bases between. The germline gives CDR1 SEHNR, CDR2 FQNEAQ (reference sequence). Using reference TRBV7-9 and TRBJ1-1 for the parts outside the CDR3, the full variable domain is DTGVSQNPRHKITKRGQNVTFRCDPISEHNRLYWYRQTLGQGPEFLTYFQNEAQLEKSRLLSDRFSAERPKGSFSTLEIQRTEQGDSAMYLCASSLDRDGEAFFGQGTRLTVV.

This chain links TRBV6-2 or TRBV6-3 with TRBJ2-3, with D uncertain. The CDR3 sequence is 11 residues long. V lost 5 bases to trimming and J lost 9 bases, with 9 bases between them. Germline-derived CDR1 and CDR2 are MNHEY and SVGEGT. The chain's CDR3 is CASSTLGTQYF. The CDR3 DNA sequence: TGTGCCAGCAGTACCCTAGGGACGCAGTATTTT.

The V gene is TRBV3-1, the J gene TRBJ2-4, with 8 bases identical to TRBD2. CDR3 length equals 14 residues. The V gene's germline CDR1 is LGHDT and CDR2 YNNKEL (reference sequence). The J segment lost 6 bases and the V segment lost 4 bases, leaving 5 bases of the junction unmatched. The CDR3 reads CASSPAGARNIQYF. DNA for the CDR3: TGTGCCAGCAGCCCAGCGGGGGCCCGAAACATTCAGTACTTC. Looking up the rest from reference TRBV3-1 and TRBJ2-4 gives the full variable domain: DTAVSQTPKYLVTQMGNDKSIKCEQNLGHDTMYWYKQDSKKFLKIMFSYNNKELIINETVPNRFSPKSPDKAHLNLHINSLELGDSAVYFCASSPAGARNIQYFGAGTRLSVL.

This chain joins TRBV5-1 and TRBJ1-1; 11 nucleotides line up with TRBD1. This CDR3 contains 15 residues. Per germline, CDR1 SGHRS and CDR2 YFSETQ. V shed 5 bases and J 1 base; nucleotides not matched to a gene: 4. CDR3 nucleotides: TGCGCCAGCAGGCGGACAGGGGGCAAGAACACTGAAGCTTTCTTT. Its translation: CASRRTGGKNTEAFF.

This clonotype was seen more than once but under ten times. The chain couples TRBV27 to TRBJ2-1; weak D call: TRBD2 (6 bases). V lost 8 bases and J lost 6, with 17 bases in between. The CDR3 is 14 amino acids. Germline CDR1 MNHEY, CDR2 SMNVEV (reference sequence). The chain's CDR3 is CASVGGIWSNEQFF. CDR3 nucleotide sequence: TGTGCCAGCGTGGGGGGAATCTGGTCCAATGAGCAGTTCTTC.

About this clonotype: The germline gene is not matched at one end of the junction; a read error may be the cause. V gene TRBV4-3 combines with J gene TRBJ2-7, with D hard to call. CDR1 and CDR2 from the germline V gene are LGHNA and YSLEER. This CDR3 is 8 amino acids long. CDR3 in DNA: TGCGGCAGCCACGAGCAGTACTTC. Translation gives CGSHEQYF.

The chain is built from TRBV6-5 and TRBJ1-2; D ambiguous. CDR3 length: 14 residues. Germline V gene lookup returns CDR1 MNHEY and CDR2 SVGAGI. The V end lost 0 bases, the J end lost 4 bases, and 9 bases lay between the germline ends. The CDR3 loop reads CASSYSRWSYGYTF. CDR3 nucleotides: TGTGCCAGCAGTTACTCGAGGTGGAGCTATGGCTACACCTTC.

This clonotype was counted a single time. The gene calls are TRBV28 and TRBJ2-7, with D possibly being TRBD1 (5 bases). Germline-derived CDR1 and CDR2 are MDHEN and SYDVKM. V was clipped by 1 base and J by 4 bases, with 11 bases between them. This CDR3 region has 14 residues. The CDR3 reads CASSLYGAEYEQYF. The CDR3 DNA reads TGTGCCAGCAGTTTATATGGGGCGGAATACGAGCAGTACTTC.

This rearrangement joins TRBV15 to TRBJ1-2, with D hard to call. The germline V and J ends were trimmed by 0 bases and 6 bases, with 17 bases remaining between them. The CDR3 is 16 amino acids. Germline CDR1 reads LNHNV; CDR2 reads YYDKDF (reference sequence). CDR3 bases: TGTGCCACCAGCAGAGACCTTAACGGCGGAACTAATGGCTACACCTTC. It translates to CATSRDLNGGTNGYTF.

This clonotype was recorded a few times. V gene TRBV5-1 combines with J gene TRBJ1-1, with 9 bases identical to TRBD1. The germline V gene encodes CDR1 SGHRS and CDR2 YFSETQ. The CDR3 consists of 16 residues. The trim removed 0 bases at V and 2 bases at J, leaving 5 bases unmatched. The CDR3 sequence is CASSLDPGQGNTEAFF. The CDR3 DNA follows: TGCGCCAGCAGCTTGGATCCGGGACAGGGTAACACTGAAGCTTTCTTT. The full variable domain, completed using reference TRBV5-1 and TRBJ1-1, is KAGVTQTPRYLIKTRGQQVTLSCSPISGHRSVSWYQQTPGQGLQFLFEYFSETQRNKGNFPGRFSGRQFSNSRSEMNVSTLELGDSALYLCASSLDPGQGNTEAFFGQGTRLTVV.

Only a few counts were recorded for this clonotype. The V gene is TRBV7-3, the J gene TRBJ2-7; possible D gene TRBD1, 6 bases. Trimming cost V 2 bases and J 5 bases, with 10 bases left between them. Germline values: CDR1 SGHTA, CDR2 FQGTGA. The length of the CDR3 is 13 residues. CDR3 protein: CASSLLGGDEQYF. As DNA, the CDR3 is TGTGCCAGCAGCTTATTAGGGGGTGACGAGCAGTACTTC.

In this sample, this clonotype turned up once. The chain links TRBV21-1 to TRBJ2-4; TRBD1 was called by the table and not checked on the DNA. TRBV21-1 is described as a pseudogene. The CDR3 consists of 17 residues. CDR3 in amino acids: CASSKGQPLLAKNIQYF. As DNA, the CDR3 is TGTGCCAGCAGCAAGGGACAGCCCCTGTTAGCCAAAAACATTCAGTACTTC.

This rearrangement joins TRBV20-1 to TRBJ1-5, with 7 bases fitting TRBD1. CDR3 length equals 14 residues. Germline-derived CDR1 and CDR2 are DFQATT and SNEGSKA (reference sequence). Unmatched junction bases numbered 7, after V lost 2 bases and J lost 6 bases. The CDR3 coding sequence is TGCAGTGCTAGAAACGGACAGGTCGGTCAGCCCCAGCATTTT. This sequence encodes CSARNGQVGQPQHF.

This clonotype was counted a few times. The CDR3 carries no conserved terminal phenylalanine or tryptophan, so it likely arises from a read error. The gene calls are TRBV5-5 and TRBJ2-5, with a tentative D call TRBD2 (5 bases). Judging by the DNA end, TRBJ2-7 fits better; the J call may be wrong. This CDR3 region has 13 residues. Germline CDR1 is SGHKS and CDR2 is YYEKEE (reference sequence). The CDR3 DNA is TGTGCCAGCAGCTTGATGGGAGCCTACGAGCAGTACCTC. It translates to CASSLMGAYEQYL.

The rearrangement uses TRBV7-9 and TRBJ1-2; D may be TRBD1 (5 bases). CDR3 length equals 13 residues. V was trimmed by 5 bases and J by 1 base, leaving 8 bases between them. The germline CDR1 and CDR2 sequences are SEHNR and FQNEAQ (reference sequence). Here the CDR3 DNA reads TGTGCCAGCAGCGGACACAGTAACTATGGCTACACCTTC. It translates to CASSGHSNYGYTF.

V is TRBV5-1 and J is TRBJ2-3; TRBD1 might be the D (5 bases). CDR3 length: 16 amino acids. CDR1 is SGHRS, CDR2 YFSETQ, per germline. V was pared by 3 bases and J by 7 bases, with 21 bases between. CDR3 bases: TGCGCCAGCAGCTCGGTGACAGTCTCAACTGTTAATACGCAGTATTTT. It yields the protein CASSSVTVSTVNTQYF.

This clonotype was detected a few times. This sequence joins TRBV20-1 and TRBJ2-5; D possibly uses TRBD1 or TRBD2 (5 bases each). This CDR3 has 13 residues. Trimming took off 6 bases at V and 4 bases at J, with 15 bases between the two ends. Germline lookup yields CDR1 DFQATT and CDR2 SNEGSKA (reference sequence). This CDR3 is CSAPASGRETQYF. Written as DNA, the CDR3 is TGCAGTGCCCCCGCCTCAGGGAGAGAGACCCAGTACTTC.

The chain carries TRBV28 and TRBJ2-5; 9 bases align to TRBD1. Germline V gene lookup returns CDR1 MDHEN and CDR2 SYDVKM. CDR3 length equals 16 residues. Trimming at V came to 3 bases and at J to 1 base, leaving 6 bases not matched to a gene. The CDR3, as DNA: TGTGCCAGCAGTTTCGGGACAGGGATTGTCCAAGAGACCCAGTACTTC. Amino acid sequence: CASSFGTGIVQETQYF.